This TCR beta chain comes out of a study of cytomegalovirus exposure and HLA in healthy donors. PCR primers comprised 60 Vbeta and 13 Jbeta primers. TCRdb keeps only in-frame clones here, not all; method: immunoSEQ multiplex PCR. This sample yields more than 110,000 clones, of which 65% to 80% are seen a single time; around 3.7% belongs to the top ten. This clone was recorded once. Material: PBMCs. This receptor was taken from a male donor in good health and CMV-seronegative.

CDR3 region: CASSETSGRSNEQFF. The CDR3 region has the DNA TGTGCCAGTAGTGAGACTAGCGGGAGATCGAATGAGCAGTTCTTC. The chain carries TRBV19 and TRBJ2-1; 12 positions match TRBD2. The CDR3 is made up of 15 amino acids. Germline V lookup: CDR1 LNHDA, CDR2 SQIVND (reference sequence). The trim removed 5 bases at V and 7 bases at J, leaving 6 bases unmatched.